One sample yielded the 22 T cell receptor beta chains listed below, sequenced in a study of blood T cell repertoires in COVID-19. The repertoire was sequenced with immunoSEQ multiplex PCR; TCRdb's copy has only in-frame clones and lacks some. The top ten hold more than 7.5% of the sample, which has roughly 300,000 clones, 70% to 90% seen once. The source material was peripheral blood. The source of these receptors is a man younger than 30 with active or convalescent COVID-19.

The chain employs TRBV5-6 and TRBJ2-7, with a possible D match to TRBD1 (6 bases). The germline V and J ends were trimmed by 5 bases and 4 bases, with 19 bases remaining between them. CDR3 length: 15 residues. Germline V gene lookup returns CDR1 SGHDT and CDR2 YYEEEE. The DNA for the CDR3 is TGTGCCAGCAGTACGGCCGACAGGCGCGCTTACGAGCAGTACTTC. This codes for CASSTADRRAYEQYF.

The chain is built from TRBV29-1 and TRBJ2-4; the D gene is possibly TRBD2 (5 bases). V shed 6 bases and J shed 3 bases, with 12 bases lying between them. The CDR3 length is 13 residues. Germline CDR1 reads SQVTM; CDR2 reads ANQGSEA. The CDR3 sequence: CSVLDRGKNIQYF. DNA for the CDR3: TGCAGCGTCCTCGACCGGGGCAAAAACATTCAGTACTTC.

The gene calls are TRBV7-9 and TRBJ1-5; 11 bases are shared with TRBD1. Unmatched junction bases numbered 1, after V lost 3 bases and J lost 6 bases. The CDR3 is 14 amino acids. Germline lookup yields CDR1 SEHNR and CDR2 FQNEAQ (reference sequence). CDR3 amino acids: CASSFGQGAQPQHF. In nucleotides, the CDR3 is TGTGCCAGCAGCTTCGGACAGGGGGCTCAGCCCCAGCATTTT.

V and J are TRBV2 and TRBJ2-5; 8 nucleotides align to TRBD2. The germline V gene encodes CDR1 SNHLY and CDR2 FYNNEI. This CDR3 contains 15 residues. Trimming cost V 2 bases and J 5 bases; bases outside gene matches: 7. Here the CDR3 reads CASSEIRGGVETQYF. The CDR3 coding sequence is TGTGCCAGCAGTGAAATACGGGGGGGCGTGGAGACCCAGTACTTC.

V gene TRBV6-5 combines with J gene TRBJ2-7; TRBD2 matches 8 bases. Germline loops: CDR1 MNHEY, CDR2 SVGAGI. Unmatched junction bases numbered 11, after V lost 6 bases and J lost 4 bases. There are 15 residues in the CDR3. This chain's CDR3 is CASRSRGGSLYEQYF. The CDR3 DNA reads as TGTGCCAGCAGGTCACGGGGGGGTAGTCTATACGAGCAGTACTTC.

This rearrangement joins TRBV4-1 to TRBJ2-3; 12 positions match TRBD2. This CDR3 is built from 19 residues. Germline CDR1 is MGHRA and CDR2 is YSYEKL. Unmatched junction bases numbered 17, after V lost 2 bases and J lost 8 bases. The CDR3 DNA reads TGCGCCAGCAGCCAATCTCCGGCGACTAGCGGGGGCTCGGGGGGTACGCAGTATTTT. Its protein is CASSQSPATSGGSGGTQYF.

This clone occurred a few times. V is TRBV4-1 and J is TRBJ1-4; 7 bases are a match to TRBD1. The CDR3 is made up of 15 amino acids. CDR1 and CDR2 from the germline V gene are MGHRA and YSYEKL. The ends lost 3 bases at V and 4 bases at J; junction bases unmatched: 5. The CDR3 nucleotides are TGCGCCAGCAGCCACTGGGACAGCAGTAATGAAAAACTGTTTTTT. The encoded protein is CASSHWDSSNEKLFF.

This sequence joins TRBV12-3 or TRBV12-4 and TRBJ2-1; D possibly corresponds to TRBD2 (6 bases). The CDR3 sequence is 12 residues long. V lost 6 bases to trimming and J lost 13 bases, with 16 bases between them. The CDR3 loop is CASRYGDLAQFF. The CDR3 nucleotides are TGTGCCAGCAGATACGGGGACTTAGCTCAGTTCTTC.

This chain uses TRBV25-1 with TRBJ2-1; possibly TRBD2 for D (6 bases). The CDR3 contains 15 residues. From germline, CDR1 is MGHDK and CDR2 SYGVNS. V was shortened by 4 bases and J by 0 bases, with 10 bases between the two germline ends. CDR3 bases: TGTGCCAGCAGTGGGGTCGGGGGCTCCTACAATGAGCAGTTCTTC. Its translation is CASSGVGGSYNEQFF.

The gene calls are TRBV19 and TRBJ1-2, with 8 nucleotides matching TRBD1. Germline V gives CDR1 LNHDA, CDR2 SQIVND (reference sequence). The CDR3 extends over 14 amino acids. V lost 7 bases and J lost 7; bases outside the gene matches: 11. The CDR3 bases are TGTGCCAGTAATCGGGGACAGGCATTTTTTGGCTACACCTTC. This encodes CASNRGQAFFGYTF.

This sequence joins TRBV18 and TRBJ2-7, with TRBD2 matching over 11 bases. The J segment lost 2 bases and the V segment lost 5 bases, leaving 2 bases of the junction unmatched. Germline assignment: CDR1 KGHSH and CDR2 LQKENI. The CDR3 is 14 residues long. The CDR3 sequence is CASSTSGGTYEQYF. CDR3 DNA: TGTGCCAGCTCAACTAGCGGGGGAACCTACGAGCAGTACTTC.

This rearrangement joins TRBV7-2 to TRBJ2-5, with D uncertain. Trimming stripped 5 bases from V and 0 bases from J, with 4 bases between. The CDR3 totals 12 residues. The germline gives CDR1 SGHTA, CDR2 FQGNSA. This CDR3 is CASSQYQETQYF. In nucleotides, the CDR3 is TGTGCCAGCAGCCAGTACCAAGAGACCCAGTACTTC.

This clone was seen just once. The V and J genes are TRBV27 and TRBJ2-2; D gene ambiguous. Trimming pared 0 bases from V and 2 bases from J, leaving 4 bases between. This CDR3 comprises 14 residues. CDR1 MNHEY and CDR2 SMNVEV come from the germline V gene (reference sequence). The CDR3 protein is CASSLSINTGELFF. The CDR3 DNA sequence: TGTGCCAGCAGTTTATCAATAAACACCGGGGAGCTGTTTTTT.

As to this clone: The same CDR3 can be traced to other DNA sequences in this sample. V gene TRBV11-3 combines with J gene TRBJ2-7, with 8 bases that match TRBD1. The CDR3 has 14 amino acids. Germline V gives CDR1 SGHNT, CDR2 YENEEA. Trimming removed 5 bases from V and 4 bases from J; junction bases left unmatched: 7. The CDR3 here is CASSLQGATYEQYF. Here the CDR3 DNA reads TGTGCCAGCAGCCTGCAGGGGGCTACGTACGAGCAGTACTTC.

The J gene is TRBJ1-2, the V gene TRBV3-1 (or the pseudogene TRBV3-2); TRBD1 might be the D (6 bases). CDR3 size: 13 residues. Germline V CDR1 and CDR2: LGHDT, YNNKEL (reference sequence). V was cut by 6 bases and J by 7 bases, with 15 bases left in between. CDR3 region: CASRDTGTSGYTF. DNA for the CDR3: TGTGCCAGCAGGGATACAGGGACGAGTGGCTACACCTTC.

Here the CDR3 DNA reads TGTGCCAGCAGCTTAACAGGACAGGGTAACGCTGGGGCCAACGTCCTGACTTTC. Translating gives CASSLTGQGNAGANVLTF. The V call is TRBV13, the J call TRBJ2-6; 8 bases align to TRBD1. CDR3 size: 18 residues. V lost 2 bases, J lost 2 bases, and 8 bases stayed unmatched. Germline CDR1 PRHDT, CDR2 FYEKMQ (reference sequence).

The chain carries TRBV12-3 or TRBV12-4 and TRBJ1-2; D may be TRBD1 (6 bases). This CDR3 has 12 residues. Between the trimmed V and J ends, which lost 3 bases and 8 bases, there was a span of 10 bases. CDR3 sequence reads: CASSFWGQGYTF. CDR3 DNA: TGTGCCAGCAGTTTTTGGGGGCAGGGCTACACCTTC.

The CDR3 DNA sequence: TGTGCCAGCAGCTTCGGGACAGGGGGCGATGGAAACACCATATATTTT. This translates into CASSFGTGGDGNTIYF. The chain carries TRBV5-6 and TRBJ1-3, with 12 bases lining up with TRBD1. Germline loops: CDR1 SGHDT, CDR2 YYEEEE. V lost 2 bases, J lost 3 bases, and 3 bases stayed unmatched. The CDR3 consists of 16 residues. The variable domain in full, completed from reference TRBV5-6 and TRBJ1-3, reads DAGVTQSPTHLIKTRGQQVTLRCSPKSGHDTVSWYQQALGQGPQFIFQYYEEEERQRGNFPDRFSGHQFPNYSSELNVNALLLGDSALYLCASSFGTGGDGNTIYFGEGSWLTVV.

The chain links TRBV9 to TRBJ2-7, with D perhaps TRBD1 (6 bases). Germline assignment: CDR1 SGDLS and CDR2 YYNGEE. Trimming took 2 bases from V and 2 from J, leaving 11 bases between them. CDR3 length equals 14 residues. The CDR3 sequence: CASSVGPGAYEQYF. DNA for the CDR3: TGTGCCAGCAGCGTCGGTCCAGGGGCCTACGAGCAGTACTTC.

The chain carries TRBV5-1 and TRBJ2-5, with 8 bases fitting TRBD2. CDR1 and CDR2 from the germline V gene are SGHRS and YFSETQ. The CDR3 is 16 residues long. V was pared by 5 bases and J by 2 bases, with 11 bases of the junction left unmatched. CDR3 nucleotides: TGCGCCAGCAGAGGAATGGGGCGGGGGGCACAAGAGACCCAGTACTTC. This gives the protein CASRGMGRGAQETQYF. Full variable domain (remainder filled in from reference TRBV5-1 and TRBJ2-5): KAGVTQTPRYLIKTRGQQVTLSCSPISGHRSVSWYQQTPGQGLQFLFEYFSETQRNKGNFPGRFSGRQFSNSRSEMNVSTLELGDSALYLCASRGMGRGAQETQYFGPGTRLLVL.

The J gene is TRBJ1-5, the V gene TRBV5-8, with unresolved D. The germline CDR1 and CDR2 sequences are SGHTS and YDEGEE. The V gene lost 6 bases and the J gene lost 3 bases, with 13 bases spanning the gap. The CDR3 is made up of 14 amino acids. The CDR3 region is CASTTEESNQPQHF. CDR3 sequence (DNA): TGTGCCAGCACTACCGAGGAATCCAATCAGCCCCAGCATTTT.

V and J are TRBV5-1 and TRBJ2-3; the D gene is possibly TRBD2 (5 bases). The CDR3 sequence is 13 residues long. V was shortened by 2 bases and J by 7 bases, with 11 bases between the two germline ends. The germline V gene encodes CDR1 SGHRS and CDR2 YFSETQ. In DNA form, the CDR3 reads TGCGCCAGCAGCTTAGGACTGGTCAATACGCAGTATTTT. It specifies CASSLGLVNTQYF.